The present TCR beta chain was sequenced within a study of cytomegalovirus exposure and HLA in healthy donors. Study-wide results and caveats: The study had only CMV serostatus as immune exposure information. V- and J-gene trimming in TCR beta was tied to a missense DCLRE1C variant by an analysis performed later. Because they were indistinguishable, some V segments, including TRBV6-2 and TRBV6-3, were excluded.

This PCR relied on a set of 60 Vbeta primers and 13 Jbeta primers. The repertoire was sequenced with immunoSEQ multiplex PCR; TCRdb's copy has only in-frame clones and lacks some. The table records a few hundred thousand clones, over 65% of them present only once. Notes on this clone: Its antigen is unidentified.

The germline CDR1 and CDR2 sequences are GTSNPN and SVGIG (reference sequence). Trimming shortened V by 4 bases and J by 7 bases, and 11 bases separated the two germline ends. This CDR3 comprises 11 residues. The sequenced sample consisted of PBMCs. The chain combines TRBV30 with TRBJ2-7; D perhaps matches TRBD2 (5 bases). This receptor was taken from a woman aged 25 to 39 in good health and CMV-seronegative. Written as DNA, the CDR3 is TGTGCCTGGAAGGTTGGCGGGGAGCAGTACTTC. Residues: CAWKVGGEQYF.